This T cell receptor beta chain stems from a study of beta chain features in type 1 diabetes. Study-level points and caveats: In the patient group, naive, central memory and Treg TCRB repertoires seemed more alike than in the healthy donor group. More deletions and fewer insertions at VDJ junctions were found in patients with type 1 diabetes.

Trimming shortened V by 1 base and J by 5 bases, and 7 bases separated the two germline ends. This CDR3 comprises 13 residues. Germline values: CDR1 SGHVS, CDR2 FNYEAQ. This clone has only a few counts. Its target is unknown. Sequenced material consisted of expressed TCRB transcripts (all of the isolated RNA was reverse transcribed). Profiling relied on immunoSEQ multiplex PCR, and the TCRdb table lists in-frame clones only, not all of them. Here the sample spans hundreds of thousands of clones, 10% to 15% being singletons. The sample taken for sequencing was naive CD4+ T cells from blood. The sequence was obtained from a man between 18 and 29 years old in good health. The rearrangement links TRBV7-6 to TRBJ2-3; D is perhaps TRBD1 (5 bases). The CDR3 here is CASSLGGEDTQYF. The CDR3 DNA reads as TGTGCCAGCAGCTTAGGGGGCGAAGATACGCAGTATTTT.